This T cell receptor beta chain was captured by sequencing in a study of immune evolution from preneoplasia to lung adenocarcinoma. Study results and limitations: Highest clonality occurred in KRAS-mutant, not EGFR-mutant or double wild-type, nodules. Clonality was highest in normal lung, lower in later-stage lesions apparently. Top clone share appeared to fall from AAH through AIS, MIA, adenocarcinoma.

The repertoire was sequenced with immunoSEQ multiplex PCR; TCRdb's copy has only in-frame clones and lacks some. The profile shows tens of thousands of clones, about 74% of them singletons. This clone turned up a few times. Antigen specificity is unknown. V lost 7 bases and J 2 bases, leaving 12 bases between the germline ends. This CDR3 contains 13 residues. Germline V CDR1 and CDR2: MNHEY, SVGAGI. Nucleic acids came from premalignant or tumor cells enriched by macro-dissection. Source material: FFPE invasive lung adenocarcinoma tissue. The TCR sequence derives from a person aged 55 to 69 with invasive lung adenocarcinoma. Some clones in this sample may be carry-over from other donors' samples. This chain links TRBV6-5 with TRBJ2-7, with a tentative D call TRBD1 (5 bases). In nucleotides, the CDR3 is TGTGCCAGCACCGCGGACACGACCTACGAGCAGTACTTC. Translating gives CASTADTTYEQYF.